The text below deals with one T cell receptor (beta chain). This sample was included in a study of blood T cell repertoires in COVID-19. Study background: Italy, Spain and the United States were the sources of the convalescent and acute COVID-19 samples. PBMCs, B-cell-depleted T cells, or T cells were the source of the cDNA or gDNA that made up the material.

Original analysis: Reference gene primer amplification in the assay estimated nucleated cell counts. Sequencing used immunoSEQ multiplex PCR; TCRdb keeps in-frame clones, though not all of them. V, J and clone size reflect that table, while D and trimming were determined from the DNA. This sample carries tens of thousands of clones, roughly 85% of them seen once, and the ten largest clones take 43%. This CDR3 contains 16 residues. The J segment lost 7 bases and the V segment lost 0 bases, leaving 8 bases of the junction unmatched. The germline gives CDR1 MNHEY, CDR2 SVGAGI. The receptor was derived from a woman aged 55-69 years with COVID-19, enrolled during active disease. This chain links TRBV6-5 with TRBJ2-2; 7 bases fit TRBD1. Material: peripheral blood. This CDR3 is CASSYSIRGGGGELFF. The CDR3 nucleotides are TGTGCCAGCAGTTACTCAATTCGAGGGGGCGGCGGGGAGCTGTTTTTT.